What follows describes a single T cell receptor (beta chain). The antigen it binds to is not known. The input lacks base qualities; no much larger clone sits a single base away. V is clipped by 0 bases and J by 0 bases, and the sequence between their germline boundaries is 11 bases long. The CDR3 numbers 16 residues from cysteine through phenylalanine. Only the CDR3 DNA is retained, 48 bases long and in frame from the first base. CDR1 and CDR2 are read off the germline V gene (reference sequence) as LGHDT and YNNKEL. The sample belongs to a study of blood T cell repertoires in COVID-19 (dated by TCRdb to 2019 to 2021). Concerning the study at large: Recovered participants in ImmuneRACE Cohort 3 were defined by two consecutive negative NP/OP PCR tests, clearance by a healthcare professional, or resolution of symptoms. Collaborator samples came from the United States, Italy and Spain and covered acute and convalescent phases of COVID-19. The prospective study material was composed of cDNA or gDNA derived from T cells, B-cell-depleted T cells, or PBMCs. The dataset comprised deeply sampled blood TCRbeta repertoires from subjects exposed to, actively infected with, or recovered from COVID-19. A freely available public database, intended as a resource for researchers studying the immune response to SARS-CoV-2, is where the repertoires were released. Samples were obtained from the ongoing ImmuneRACE study (first 160 participants) and from over 1,000 subjects provided by 6 global collaborators. Nearly every sample came with metadata listing a de-identified subject ID, COVID-19 status, age in years and sex. HLA class I and class II types, where available, came from metadata supplied by the sample provider rather than from assay-based typing.

The immunoSEQ Assay, a bias-controlled multiplex PCR, was used to amplify TCRbeta CDR3 regions from genomic DNA. On the authors' methods: The number of nucleated cells in each sample was estimated by amplification of reference gene primers within the assay. To quantify the absolute abundance of each unique TCRbeta CDR3 rearrangement, sequence reads were collapsed and filtered. For each sample, productive Simpson clonality was calculated by taking the square root of Simpson's diversity index across productive rearrangements. Entries here come from immuneACCESS through TCRdb and include only in-frame sequences with V and J called. Some clones fail to appear in such tables; in the studies checked, an unresolved V gene covers under half of the shortfall, and the cause of the remainder is unknown. V, J and clone size are taken as reported in that table, and D and trimming were inferred from the DNA itself. In this sample the table shows 350,000 to 400,000 clones, 87% of which occur a single time. The top ten hold approximately 1.9% of the sample.

The paper as a whole reports these results and caveats: Clinical and demographic metadata were provided uncurated, with the amount varying by source and participant.

Participants in the prospective study were aged roughly 18 to 100 years, lived in 20 to 30 United States geographic areas, and enrolled through a virtual design. In the prospective study, cohorts were assigned on the basis of participant-reported clinical history obtained from a screening survey and a study questionnaire. In the prospective study, mobile phlebotomists collected whole blood, serum and a nasopharyngeal or oropharyngeal swab from each participant. Prospective study participants could optionally give additional blood draws and questionnaires over a roughly 2-month period. Prospective study blood samples were shipped either frozen or at room temperature before DNA extraction.

The sample taken for sequencing was PBMCs or T cells enriched from blood (not recorded which). This clonotype was obtained from a man between 40 and 49 years old in a cohort exposed to, infected with or recovered from COVID-19 (not recorded which). The rearranged chain carries TRBV3-1 (or the pseudogene TRBV3-2) and TRBJ1-1; 5 matching bases give a weak D call of TRBD1. The sequenced DNA is TGTGCCAGCAGCCAAGATCCGGGGGGGATGAACACTGAAGCTTTCTTT. It translates to CASSQDPGGMNTEAFF.